This TCR beta chain was retrieved from a study of T-cell reconstitution after alpha-beta-depleted transplantation in children. Preparation of the TCRbeta library used unique molecular identifiers. One entry per CDR3 protein results from TCRdb running MiXCR on the PCR reads. The sample includes 450,000 to 600,000 distinct CDR3 sequences, roughly 33% seen only once; the top ten take roughly 2.5%. V lost 6 bases and J lost 4; bases outside the gene matches: 6. CDR3 size: 15 residues. Looked up from germline, CDR1 is MDHEN and CDR2 is SYDVKM. This clonotype originated in a human donor who donated a stem cell graft to a child with aplastic anemia. The sequenced sample was PBMCs from the stem cell graft donor, obtained from the stem cell graft. The V call is TRBV28, the J call TRBJ1-5, with 10 bases matching TRBD1. CDR3 protein: CASRRGDRGNQPQHF. The DNA of the CDR3 is TGTGCCAGCAGACGAGGGGACAGGGGAAATCAGCCCCAGCATTTT.